The 10 T cell receptor beta chains listed next were all sequenced from one sample in a study of human T cells and chemical hapten exposure. MiXCR was run by TCRdb on the RACE reads, yielding one entry per CDR3 protein. The profile shows some 97,000 distinct CDR3 sequences, 25% to 30% of them singletons. Time point denoted: patch test 3, about 24 weeks after DPC sensitization. As to treatment: therapeutic diphenylcyclopropenone sensitization with weekly scalp DPC. Sequencing used whole blood, obtained in connection with sensitization to the hapten diphenylcyclopropenone (DPC). These receptors all stem from a man aged 40-49 years with alopecia areata. Some clones in this sample may be carry-over from other donors' samples.

This clonotype was detected only a few times. V usage is TRBV20-1 and J usage is TRBJ1-5; 10 nucleotides line up with TRBD1. V dropped 6 bases and J dropped 6; count of bases not matched to a gene: 11. CDR3 length equals 15 residues. Germline CDR1 reads DFQATT; CDR2 reads SNEGSKA (reference sequence). In DNA form, the CDR3 reads TGCAGTGCCCCACCGACAGGGGGCGGTGGTCAGCCCCAGCATTTT. Translating gives CSAPPTGGGGQPQHF.

The gene calls are TRBV27 and TRBJ1-1; 8 bases map to TRBD1. Germline V lookup: CDR1 MNHEY, CDR2 SMNVEV (reference sequence). The CDR3 runs to 15 residues. The V gene end was trimmed by 2 bases and the J gene end by 8 bases; junction bases not matched to a gene: 10. The CDR3 nucleotides read TGTGCCAGCAGTTTAGCTACAGGGGGACTCAGGGAAGCTTTCTTT. Translated: CASSLATGGLREAFF.

The chain employs TRBV6-6 and TRBJ1-2, with D maybe TRBD1 (6 bases). V lost 2 bases, J lost 4 bases, and 11 bases lay in between. Germline V gene data show CDR1 as MNHNY and CDR2 as SVGAGI (reference sequence). The CDR3 loop spans 14 amino acids. CDR3 in DNA: TGTGCCAGCAGTTACGGGGGCGCAGGCTATGGCTACACCTTC. Translating it yields CASSYGGAGYGYTF.

The CDR3 region has the DNA TGTGCCAGCAGCTTATTGAGTAGCGAGAGCTACAATGAGCAGTTCTTC. It translates to CASSLLSSESYNEQFF. The chain employs TRBV7-3 and TRBJ2-1; D might be TRBD2 (5 bases). This CDR3 is built from 16 residues. V was shortened by 2 bases and J by 3 bases, with 14 bases between the two germline ends. From germline, CDR1 is SGHTA and CDR2 FQGTGA. The whole variable domain, remainder taken from reference TRBV7-3 and TRBJ2-1, is GAGVSQTPSNKVTEKGKYVELRCDPISGHTALYWYRQSLGQGPEFLIYFQGTGAADDSGLPNDRFFAVRPEGSVSTLKIQRTERGDSAVYLCASSLLSSESYNEQFFGPGTRLTVL.

In its sample, this clonotype was seen a few times. The chain couples TRBV18 to TRBJ1-1; no clear D gene. The CDR3 spans 13 residues. V gave up 2 bases and J gave up 2 bases, with 6 bases separating them. Germline-derived CDR1 and CDR2 are KGHSH and LQKENI. This CDR3 reads CASSPNTNTEAFF. The CDR3 DNA sequence: TGTGCCAGCTCACCAAACACTAACACTGAAGCTTTCTTT.

This chain uses TRBV12-3 or TRBV12-4 with TRBJ1-2; D unresolved. The CDR3 extends over 14 amino acids. With 3 bases removed from V and 2 bases from J, the gap between germline ends came to 10 bases. CDR3 nucleotides: TGTGCCAGCAGTTTCTCTACAAGAAACTATGGCTACACCTTC. Translation: CASSFSTRNYGYTF.

This clonotype was detected a few times. V is TRBV5-1 and J is TRBJ2-3, with 8 bases identical to TRBD2. V gave up 5 bases and J gave up 2 bases; unmatched junction bases: 7. The CDR3 covers 15 residues. Germline V gene sequence: CDR1 SGHRS, CDR2 YFSETQ. The CDR3 coding sequence is TGCGCCAGCAGAAAAGCGGGAGAGGCCACAGATACGCAGTATTTT. Translated: CASRKAGEATDTQYF.

The chain employs TRBV28 and TRBJ2-1; 9 nucleotides line up with TRBD2. After removal of 1 base from V and 10 bases from J, the junction contained 5 bases not matched to a gene. Germline V gene data show CDR1 as MDHEN and CDR2 as SYDVKM. CDR3 length equals 14 residues. The CDR3 DNA sequence: TGTGCCAGCAGTTTATCAGCGGGAGGACGAGAGCAGTTCTTC. This encodes CASSLSAGGREQFF.

This chain connects TRBV20-1 to TRBJ1-6; a possible D gene is TRBD1 (6 bases). V was pared by 0 bases and J by 0 bases, with 18 bases between. The CDR3 sequence is 19 residues long. CDR1 is DFQATT, CDR2 SNEGSKA, per germline (reference sequence). In nucleotides, the CDR3 is TGCAGTGCTAGAGATCTAACCCGACAGGAGAGCTCCTATAATTCACCCCTCCACTTT. Translated, it gives CSARDLTRQESSYNSPLHF.

The gene calls are TRBV3-1 and TRBJ1-1, with 7 bases matching TRBD1. The J segment lost 1 base and the V segment lost 1 base, leaving 21 bases of the junction unmatched. Per the germline V gene, CDR1 is LGHDT and CDR2 is YNNKEL (reference sequence). This CDR3 has 21 residues. The DNA for the CDR3 is TGTGCCAGCAGCCAAGGGAACGGAAAGCTAAGACCGGGACAGCCGAACACTGAAGCTTTCTTT. It encodes CASSQGNGKLRPGQPNTEAFF.